What follows are 29 T cell receptor beta chains derived from one specimen sequenced in a study of blood T cell repertoires in COVID-19. The protocol was immunoSEQ multiplex PCR, while the TCRdb copy is restricted to in-frame clones and leaves out a portion. This repertoire shows fewer than 200,000 clones, roughly nine tenths found once; its top ten account for roughly 24%. The sample consisted of peripheral blood. Every receptor here comes from a man aged 60 to 75 with acute or convalescent COVID-19.

V usage is TRBV28 and J usage is TRBJ2-1, with 7 nucleotides matching TRBD1. J gave up 3 bases and V 9 bases, and 11 bases lay outside the gene matches. This CDR3 is 15 amino acids long. The germline gives CDR1 MDHEN, CDR2 SYDVKM. The CDR3 protein is CASREGAEIYNEQFF. As DNA, the CDR3 is TGTGCCAGTAGAGAGGGGGCGGAAATCTACAATGAGCAGTTCTTC.

The V gene is TRBV30, the J gene TRBJ1-4; 7 nucleotides agree with TRBD1. The V gene end was trimmed by 8 bases and the J gene end by 8 bases; junction bases not matched to a gene: 11. The germline CDR1 and CDR2 sequences are GTSNPN and SVGIG (reference sequence). The CDR3 consists of 13 residues. CDR3 sequence reads: CAGQEQQGEKLFF. In DNA form, the CDR3 reads TGTGCCGGCCAGGAGCAACAGGGGGAAAAACTGTTTTTT.

The chain employs TRBV5-4 and TRBJ1-2; the D is unclear. Trimming left V 2 bases short and J 8 bases short, with 10 bases between. The V gene's germline CDR1 is SGHNT and CDR2 YYREEE (reference sequence). This CDR3 contains 12 residues. CDR3 in amino acids: CASSFDSIGYTF. The CDR3 region has the DNA TGTGCCAGCAGCTTTGATAGCATAGGCTACACCTTC.

The chain links TRBV5-1 to TRBJ1-6, with 8 bases that match TRBD1. V gave up 3 bases and J gave up 0 bases; unmatched junction bases: 8. Germline CDR1 reads SGHRS; CDR2 reads YFSETQ. The CDR3 sequence is 18 residues long. CDR3 bases: TGCGCCAGCAGCTCCGGACAGGGATTGAGCTCCTATAATTCACCCCTCCACTTT. Its protein is CASSSGQGLSSYNSPLHF.

This sequence joins TRBV5-5 and TRBJ2-1; D ambiguous. This CDR3 has 14 amino acids. Trimming pared 0 bases from V and 3 bases from J, leaving 7 bases between. Germline assignment: CDR1 SGHKS and CDR2 YYEKEE (reference sequence). CDR3 region: CASSLAGNYNEQFF. The CDR3 DNA reads TGTGCCAGCAGCTTGGCAGGAAACTACAATGAGCAGTTCTTC.

V gene TRBV4-1 combines with J gene TRBJ2-4; weak D call: TRBD1 (6 bases). CDR1 is MGHRA and CDR2 is YSYEKL in the germline V gene. Deletions cut 3 bases from V and 11 bases from J, with 14 bases between. The CDR3 spans 13 residues. The CDR3 region has the DNA TGCGCCAGCAGCCACCCAAACAGGGACCTTCAGTACTTC. Protein sequence: CASSHPNRDLQYF.

This chain connects TRBV7-3 to TRBJ1-2, with 7 bases that match TRBD1. From germline, CDR1 is SGHTA and CDR2 FQGTGA. J gave up 7 bases and V 5 bases, and 10 bases lay outside the gene matches. The CDR3 runs to 14 residues. CDR3 protein: CASSPRGPGGGYTF. The DNA for the CDR3 is TGTGCCAGCAGCCCCCGGGGACCAGGGGGTGGCTACACCTTC.

The chain combines TRBV27 with TRBJ2-3, with a possible D match to TRBD1 (6 bases). This CDR3 comprises 17 residues. V was clipped by 5 bases and J by 2 bases, with 20 bases between them. Germline V gene lookup returns CDR1 MNHEY and CDR2 SMNVEV (reference sequence). The CDR3 protein is CASSQIPQGVNTDTQYF. Written as DNA, the CDR3 is TGTGCCAGCAGTCAGATACCACAGGGAGTTAACACAGATACGCAGTATTTT.

The CDR3 loop reads CASSIWTGSYNEQFF. The DNA for the CDR3 is TGTGCCAGTAGTATTTGGACAGGGTCCTACAATGAGCAGTTCTTC. The V gene is TRBV19, the J gene TRBJ2-1; 8 nucleotides agree with TRBD1. V was pared by 3 bases and J by 1 base, with 2 bases of the junction left unmatched. Germline V lookup: CDR1 LNHDA, CDR2 SQIVND (reference sequence). CDR3 length: 15 amino acids.

The rearrangement links TRBV10-3 to TRBJ2-2; perhaps TRBD2 as D (7 bases). CDR3 length: 15 residues. Germline lookup yields CDR1 ENHRY and CDR2 SYGVKD. V dropped 4 bases and J dropped 0 bases, with 9 bases sitting between them. CDR3 sequence: CAISAGGPNTGELFF. In DNA, the CDR3 is TGTGCCATCAGTGCGGGGGGCCCGAACACCGGGGAGCTGTTTTTT.

This clone was seen only once. V and J are TRBV7-8 and TRBJ2-5; tentatively, D is TRBD1 (5 bases). The V end was cut by 3 bases, the J end by 5 bases, with 7 bases between. Germline-derived CDR1 and CDR2 are SGHVS and FQNEAQ. The CDR3 runs to 12 residues. In DNA, the CDR3 is TGTGCCAGCAGCTTTGCAGGGGAGACCCAGTACTTC. Translation: CASSFAGETQYF.

The gene calls are TRBV4-1 and TRBJ1-2, with 10 bases lining up with TRBD1. V was pared by 5 bases and J by 4 bases, with 7 bases of the junction left unmatched. Germline V lookup: CDR1 MGHRA, CDR2 YSYEKL. This CDR3 contains 15 residues. The CDR3 protein is CASSSRTGGAYGYTF. The CDR3 nucleotides are TGCGCCAGCAGCTCCCGGACAGGGGGGGCCTATGGCTACACCTTC.

The rearrangement joins TRBV6-5 to TRBJ1-4; D possibly corresponds to TRBD1 (5 bases). CDR3 size: 13 residues. Germline CDR1 reads MNHEY; CDR2 reads SVGAGI. V was cut by 8 bases and J by 0 bases, with 7 bases left in between. DNA of the CDR3: TGTGCCAGCCGGACAACAACTAATGAAAAACTGTTTTTT. Protein product: CASRTTTNEKLFF.

The rearrangement uses TRBV5-5 and TRBJ2-2; a possible D gene is TRBD1 (6 bases). V lost 6 bases and J 4 bases, leaving 16 bases between the germline ends. The CDR3 has 15 amino acids. Germline-derived CDR1 and CDR2 are SGHKS and YYEKEE (reference sequence). CDR3 residues: CASTQLQGPTGELFF. The CDR3, as DNA: TGTGCCAGCACTCAACTTCAGGGGCCCACCGGGGAGCTGTTTTTT.

The chain employs TRBV7-6 and TRBJ2-2; D is perhaps TRBD2 (5 bases). The CDR3 length is 15 residues. Looked up from germline, CDR1 is SGHVS and CDR2 is FNYEAQ. V gave up 5 bases and J gave up 2 bases, with 12 bases separating them. CDR3 in DNA: TGTGCCAGCAGCCTCCGCCGGGAAAACACCGGGGAGCTGTTTTTT. Its protein product is CASSLRRENTGELFF.

The chain couples TRBV6-5 to TRBJ1-2, with D unresolved. Between the trimmed V and J ends, which lost 4 bases and 8 bases, there was a span of 14 bases. CDR3 length: 13 amino acids. CDR1 is MNHEY and CDR2 is SVGAGI in the germline V gene. CDR3 sequence: CASSFRSSEGYTF. The CDR3 region has the DNA TGTGCCAGCAGTTTCCGAAGCTCGGAGGGCTACACCTTC.

The chain uses TRBV6-2 or TRBV6-3 and TRBJ2-7, with a possible D match to TRBD1 (6 bases). The CDR3 consists of 13 residues. Germline CDR1 and CDR2: MNHEY and SVGEGT. V lost 6 bases, J lost 5 bases, and 14 bases lay in between. CDR3 coding DNA: TGTGCCAGCAGCCTCAGGGGTGTACACGAGCAGTACTTC. Translated: CASSLRGVHEQYF.

V and J are TRBV27 and TRBJ2-7, with D possibly TRBD1 on 6 matching bases. The V and J ends lost 5 bases and 2 bases respectively, with 13 bases between them. This CDR3 has 14 amino acids. Germline CDR1 reads MNHEY; CDR2 reads SMNVEV (reference sequence). CDR3 in DNA: TGTGCCAGCAGTCCACAGGGATACCCCTACGAGCAGTACGTC. It is translated as CASSPQGYPYEQYV.

This clone was picked up a small number of times. V usage is TRBV7-9 and J usage is TRBJ1-2; D unclear. V lost 5 bases and J lost 5, with 18 bases in between. The CDR3 totals 15 residues. CDR1 is SEHNR and CDR2 is FQNEAQ in the germline V gene (reference sequence). CDR3 loop: CASSVRDTKKYGYTF. CDR3 in DNA: TGTGCCAGCAGCGTCCGAGACACCAAAAAATATGGCTACACCTTC.

This chain uses TRBV6-5 with TRBJ1-5; possible D gene TRBD1, 5 bases. Trimming left V 7 bases short and J 3 bases short, with 13 bases between. This CDR3 is built from 14 residues. Germline V gene lookup returns CDR1 MNHEY and CDR2 SVGAGI. In DNA, the CDR3 is TGTGCCAGCACCCCCAGTGGGGCCAATCAGCCCCAGCATTTT. Its translation: CASTPSGANQPQHF.

The chain links TRBV5-1 to TRBJ1-1; 8 bases fit TRBD1. The CDR3 has 15 amino acids. Looked up from germline, CDR1 is SGHRS and CDR2 is YFSETQ. The V gene end was trimmed by 1 base and the J gene end by 2 bases; junction bases not matched to a gene: 4. The chain's CDR3 is CASSLFGQGNTEAFF. CDR3 DNA sequence: TGCGCCAGCAGCTTGTTCGGACAGGGAAACACTGAAGCTTTCTTT.

The chain recombines TRBV4-3 with TRBJ1-2; the D is unclear. CDR1 LGHNA and CDR2 YSLEER come from the germline V gene. Between the trimmed V and J ends, which lost 1 base and 2 bases, there was a span of 5 bases. The CDR3 has 13 amino acids. This CDR3 is CASSQASNYGYTF. The CDR3 bases are TGCGCCAGCAGCCAAGCGTCCAACTATGGCTACACCTTC.

This sequence joins TRBV7-2 and TRBJ1-1; 9 nucleotides match TRBD1. V trimming: 4 bases; J trimming: 5 bases; junction bases outside the gene matches: 8. CDR1 and CDR2 (germline): SGHTA, FQGNSA. The CDR3 length is 15 residues. For the CDR3, the DNA is TGTGCCAGCAGCTGGGACAGGGCAGGGAGTACTGAAGCTTTCTTT. It codes for CASSWDRAGSTEAFF.

This clone was detected a few times. V gene TRBV10-2 combines with J gene TRBJ1-6, with D tentatively TRBD1 (5 bases). The CDR3 runs to 15 residues. The germline V and J ends were trimmed by 0 bases and 10 bases, with 13 bases remaining between them. Germline CDR1 reads WSHSY; CDR2 reads SAAADI. CDR3: CASSESSGYESPLHF. CDR3 sequence (DNA): TGCGCCAGCAGTGAGTCATCAGGGTACGAATCACCCCTCCACTTT.

The sample holds a few counts of this clone. This chain joins TRBV2 and TRBJ2-1; 7 bases line up with TRBD2. The CDR3 extends over 16 amino acids. Germline V gives CDR1 SNHLY, CDR2 FYNNEI. V was pared by 4 bases and J by 6 bases, with 12 bases of the junction left unmatched. The CDR3 sequence: CASSADRGWGGNEQFF. The CDR3 region has the DNA TGTGCCAGCAGTGCTGATAGGGGTTGGGGGGGCAATGAGCAGTTCTTC.

The rearrangement links TRBV2 to TRBJ2-1, with D maybe TRBD1 (6 bases). The CDR3 covers 13 residues. The V and J ends lost 7 bases and 5 bases respectively, with 12 bases between them. The germline CDR1 and CDR2 sequences are SNHLY and FYNNEI. DNA of the CDR3: TGTGCCAGCAAAAAGGACAGAAACAATGAGCAGTTCTTC. It encodes CASKKDRNNEQFF.

The V gene is TRBV2, the J gene TRBJ2-2; D possibly corresponds to TRBD1 (5 bases). This CDR3 is built from 15 residues. V lost 5 bases, J lost 4 bases, and 14 bases lay in between. CDR1 SNHLY and CDR2 FYNNEI come from the germline V gene. The CDR3 bases are TGTGCCAGCAGTTCAAATCCAGGGTCCACCGGGGAGCTGTTTTTT. Translated: CASSSNPGSTGELFF. Full variable domain (missing parts from reference TRBV2 and TRBJ2-2): EPEVTQTPSHQVTQMGQEVILRCVPISNHLYFYWYRQILGQKVEFLVSFYNNEISEKSEIFDDQFSVERPDGSNFTLKIRSTKLEDSAMYFCASSSNPGSTGELFFGEGSRLTVL.

CDR3 sequence: CATSALDRNGYTF. The CDR3 bases are TGTGCCACCAGTGCCCTGGACAGGAATGGCTACACCTTC. This chain uses TRBV24-1 with TRBJ1-2; 7 bases map to TRBD1. The ends lost 5 bases at V and 6 bases at J; junction bases unmatched: 5. The germline gives CDR1 KGHDR, CDR2 SFDVKD. The CDR3 contains 13 residues.

The chain joins TRBV21-1 to TRBJ1-1. TRBV21-1 is marked as a pseudogene. This CDR3 is 12 amino acids long. CDR3 nucleotides: TGTGCCAGCACTCCGCCCTCGGTTGAAGCTTTCTTT. Translating it yields CASTPPSVEAFF.